Presented here are 5 T cell receptor beta chains from one specimen sequenced in a study of early T cells in non-severe SARS-CoV-2 infection. TCRdb reprocessed the 5' RACE reads with MiXCR, giving one entry per CDR3 protein. The sample has approximately 80,000 distinct CDR3 sequences, roughly 10% seen once. The material sequenced was whole blood, taken at baseline. These receptors originate from an adult who was a healthcare worker with PCR-confirmed SARS-CoV-2 infection or an uninfected control (not recorded which).

The chain recombines TRBV5-8 with TRBJ1-5; D is unresolved. The CDR3 is made up of 16 amino acids. V lost 2 bases to trimming and J lost 2 bases, with 14 bases between them. The V gene's germline CDR1 is SGHTS and CDR2 YDEGEE. CDR3 protein: CASSLYVNWGNQPQHF. The CDR3 DNA reads TGTGCCAGCAGCTTATACGTCAATTGGGGCAATCAGCCCCAGCATTTT.

This clonotype has a handful of counts. The chain has TRBV18 and TRBJ1-5, with D tentatively TRBD1 (5 bases). CDR3 length: 15 amino acids. CDR1 KGHSH and CDR2 LQKENI come from the germline V gene. Trimming cost V 6 bases and J 6 bases, with 18 bases left between them. Written as DNA, the CDR3 is TGTGCCAGCTCCCTAGATGCAGGGATGATTCAGCCCCAGCATTTT. Translation: CASSLDAGMIQPQHF.

The count of this clonotype is one. The chain links TRBV29-1 to TRBJ2-7; TRBD1 matches 7 bases. J gave up 5 bases and V 6 bases, and 7 bases lay outside the gene matches. The CDR3 totals 12 residues. CDR1 is SQVTM and CDR2 is ANQGSEA in the germline V gene. In DNA form, the CDR3 reads TGCAGCGTCCGGACAGGACCCAACGAGCAGTACTTC. Translating it yields CSVRTGPNEQYF.

This clonotype occurred many times. The chain joins TRBV3-1 to TRBJ2-5, with D tentatively TRBD2 (6 bases). V gave up 0 bases and J gave up 1 base, with 12 bases separating them. The CDR3 is 16 residues long. The germline CDR1 and CDR2 sequences are LGHDT and YNNKEL (reference sequence). The CDR3 coding sequence is TGTGCCAGCAGCCAAGATTTGGGGGAGGTCCAAGAGACCCAGTACTTC. Translated: CASSQDLGEVQETQYF.

The CDR3 bases are TGCAGTGCTGGGACTAGCGGGGGAGTTAGAGAGACCCAGTACTTC. Protein product: CSAGTSGGVRETQYF. The chain links TRBV20-1 to TRBJ2-5; 14 bases are shared with TRBD2. V dropped 5 bases and J dropped 4; count of bases not matched to a gene: 6. CDR3 length equals 15 residues. Germline V gives CDR1 DFQATT, CDR2 SNEGSKA (reference sequence).